The 29 T cell receptor beta chains presented below share a single source sample, sequenced in a study of T cell responses to AZD1222 COVID-19 vaccine. This table comes from immunoSEQ multiplex PCR, and its TCRdb copy is limited to in-frame clones, with some not included. This sample carries under 300,000 clones, 93% of them seen once, and the ten largest clones take around 0.5%. The sample in question was peripheral blood, obtained on day 0 of AZD1222 vaccination. The receptors stem from an adult in good health.

The chain uses TRBV6-5 and TRBJ1-3; no clear D gene. CDR1 and CDR2 from the germline V gene are MNHEY and SVGAGI. The CDR3 contains 14 residues. V was clipped by 8 bases and J by 0 bases, with 11 bases between them. The CDR3 loop is CASGLTVSGNTIYF. In DNA form, the CDR3 reads TGTGCCAGCGGACTTACCGTCTCTGGAAACACCATATATTTT.

The chain joins TRBV7-2 to TRBJ2-6; D might be TRBD2 (6 bases). Trimming left V 4 bases short and J 0 bases short, with 16 bases between. Germline V gene lookup returns CDR1 SGHTA and CDR2 FQGNSA. The CDR3 contains 18 residues. CDR3 region: CASSSIGRRNSGANVLTF. The CDR3 region has the DNA TGTGCCAGCAGCTCGATAGGGAGGCGGAACTCTGGGGCCAACGTCCTGACTTTC.

The rearrangement joins TRBV6-4 to TRBJ2-2; no reliable D call. The CDR3 totals 14 residues. V shed 0 bases and J shed 4 bases, with 6 bases lying between them. CDR1 is MRHNA and CDR2 is SNTAGT in the germline V gene. The CDR3, as DNA: TGTGCCAGCAGTGACTCCCACCTCACCGGGGAGCTGTTTTTT. This gives the protein CASSDSHLTGELFF.

The chain joins TRBV4-2 to TRBJ2-7, with D possibly called TRBD1 or TRBD2 (6 bases each). The V end lost 0 bases, the J end lost 6 bases, and 15 bases lay between the germline ends. This CDR3 has 15 amino acids. Germline-derived CDR1 and CDR2 are LGHNA and YNFKEQ. CDR3 sequence: CASSQESGGQREQYF. The DNA for the CDR3 is TGTGCCAGCAGCCAAGAATCTGGGGGGCAACGCGAGCAGTACTTC.

DNA for the CDR3: TGTGCCAGCAGTGGACAGGTCAATCAGCCCCAGCATTTT. This translates into CASSGQVNQPQHF. The chain links TRBV2 to TRBJ1-5, with a tentative D call TRBD1 (6 bases). The CDR3 is made up of 13 amino acids. Trimming pared 4 bases from V and 3 bases from J, leaving 7 bases between. Per germline, CDR1 SNHLY and CDR2 FYNNEI.

The CDR3 reads CASIRTGRGTEAFF. CDR3 coding DNA: TGTGCCAGCATTCGGACAGGGAGGGGCACTGAAGCTTTCTTT. The rearrangement uses TRBV2 and TRBJ1-1, with 8 positions matching TRBD1. Trimming cost V 7 bases and J 4 bases; bases outside gene matches: 8. From germline, CDR1 is SNHLY and CDR2 FYNNEI. This CDR3 has 14 residues.

This clone showed up just once. This chain connects TRBV28 to TRBJ2-6; no clear D gene. V shed 6 bases and J shed 4 bases, with 16 bases lying between them. Germline values: CDR1 MDHEN, CDR2 SYDVKM. CDR3 length: 16 amino acids. The DNA of the CDR3 is TGTGCCAGCAGCTCTATGGAGAGCTCCGGGGCCAACGTCCTGACTTTC. It encodes CASSSMESSGANVLTF.

V usage is TRBV5-1 and J usage is TRBJ2-2; unclear D gene. The ends were cut back, 0 bases at V and 2 bases at J, with 8 bases in the middle. The CDR3 spans 15 residues. Germline assignment: CDR1 SGHRS and CDR2 YFSETQ. As DNA, the CDR3 is TGCGCCAGCAGCTTGGCAGCTGGCAACACCGGGGAGCTGTTTTTT. It translates to CASSLAAGNTGELFF.

This chain joins TRBV6-5 and TRBJ1-2; a weak D match, TRBD1 (6 bases). CDR3 size: 13 residues. V lost 2 bases to trimming and J lost 6 bases, with 10 bases between them. Germline V gene data show CDR1 as MNHEY and CDR2 as SVGAGI. Here the CDR3 reads CASSYLGANGYTF. CDR3 DNA: TGTGCCAGCAGTTACCTGGGGGCGAATGGCTACACCTTC.

The rearrangement joins TRBV7-9 to TRBJ1-6; TRBD1 is a possible D gene (5 bases). Deletions cut 6 bases from V and 8 bases from J, with 20 bases between. The germline V gene has CDR1 SEHNR and CDR2 FQNEAQ (reference sequence). This CDR3 region has 16 residues. The CDR3 sequence: CASSPQGPTSHSPLHF. The CDR3 DNA follows: TGTGCCAGCAGTCCCCAGGGTCCCACATCTCATTCACCCCTCCACTTT.

This clone appeared a single time. This chain links TRBV13 with TRBJ1-3; no definite D call. The CDR3 length is 14 residues. From germline, CDR1 is PRHDT and CDR2 FYEKMQ (reference sequence). The V and J ends lost 5 bases and 4 bases respectively, with 12 bases between them. The CDR3 nucleotides read TGTGCCAGCAGCCGAAACAGCTACGGAAACACCATATATTTT. Protein product: CASSRNSYGNTIYF.

V is TRBV7-7 and J is TRBJ2-2; D not certain. Germline CDR1 and CDR2: SSHAT and FNYEAQ (reference sequence). V was shortened by 1 base and J by 7 bases, with 7 bases between the two germline ends. CDR3 size: 13 residues. In DNA, the CDR3 is TGTGCCAGCAGCTTAGGACTGGGCGGGGAGCTGTTTTTT. Its translation is CASSLGLGGELFF.

This chain uses TRBV19 with TRBJ2-1; no firm D call. V shed 6 bases and J shed 5 bases, with 14 bases lying between them. This CDR3 is 14 amino acids long. Germline values: CDR1 LNHDA, CDR2 SQIVND (reference sequence). The CDR3 nucleotides are TGTGCCAGTAGAGTGAAGGGTCTAAACAATGAGCAGTTCTTC. The encoded protein is CASRVKGLNNEQFF.

This chain joins TRBV4-1 and TRBJ1-2; D may be TRBD1 (5 bases). Germline CDR1 MGHRA, CDR2 YSYEKL. Trimming took 0 bases from V and 2 from J, leaving 16 bases between them. The CDR3 runs 17 residues. The CDR3 reads CASSQDHTGTLNYGYTF. CDR3 nucleotide sequence: TGCGCCAGCAGCCAAGATCATACCGGGACCTTAAACTATGGCTACACCTTC.

A single count supports this clone. This chain connects TRBV6-5 to TRBJ2-7; 7 bases align to TRBD2. The CDR3 consists of 14 residues. The junction had 5 bases not matched to a gene; V was cut back by 6 bases and J by 0 bases. Germline CDR1 reads MNHEY; CDR2 reads SVGAGI. CDR3 protein: CASSRLASSYEQYF. DNA for the CDR3: TGTGCCAGCAGCAGACTAGCCAGCTCCTACGAGCAGTACTTC.

The CDR3 loop is CASSTVGGTQYF. The CDR3 DNA reads as TGTGCCAGCAGTACGGTCGGCGGGACCCAGTACTTC. V is TRBV6-5 and J is TRBJ2-5, with D unresolved. Germline loops: CDR1 MNHEY, CDR2 SVGAGI. The V gene lost 5 bases and the J gene lost 7 bases, with 11 bases spanning the gap. This CDR3 is 12 amino acids long.

The CDR3 coding sequence is TGCGCCAGCAGCCATCGATCTAGCGGGAGTGACTACAATGAGCAGTTCTTC. Translated, it gives CASSHRSSGSDYNEQFF. The chain employs TRBV4-1 and TRBJ2-1, with TRBD2 identical over 10 bases. J was trimmed by 3 bases and V by 3 bases; bases with no gene match: 8. There are 17 residues in the CDR3. Germline V lookup: CDR1 MGHRA, CDR2 YSYEKL.

This clone showed up just a few times. V and J are TRBV2 and TRBJ1-1; D is possibly TRBD1 (6 bases). Germline CDR1 reads SNHLY; CDR2 reads FYNNEI. The CDR3 covers 13 residues. Trimming removed 6 bases at V and 3 bases at J, with 11 bases between. The CDR3 bases are TGTGCCAGCAGATGGGGGCGCGACACTGAAGCTTTCTTT. Translated: CASRWGRDTEAFF.

This chain links TRBV9 with TRBJ1-6, with D uncertain. Trimming cost V 3 bases and J 0 bases, with 4 bases left between them. The CDR3 is 14 amino acids. The V gene's germline CDR1 is SGDLS and CDR2 YYNGEE. This CDR3 reads CASSDGSYNSPLHF. CDR3 DNA: TGTGCCAGCAGCGACGGCTCCTATAATTCACCCCTCCACTTT.

The chain links TRBV2 to TRBJ1-1, with unresolved D. Germline V lookup: CDR1 SNHLY, CDR2 FYNNEI. The CDR3 consists of 13 residues. The ends were cut back, 7 bases at V and 0 bases at J, with 9 bases in the middle. Written as DNA, the CDR3 is TGTGCCAGCAACCGAGACATGAACACTGAAGCTTTCTTT. Translated, it gives CASNRDMNTEAFF.

The genes are TRBV12-3 or TRBV12-4 and TRBJ1-1, with a weak D call TRBD1 (5 bases). V was shortened by 7 bases and J by 4 bases, with 13 bases between the two germline ends. The length of the CDR3 is 13 residues. CDR3 sequence reads: CASTSGGGTEAFF. CDR3 sequence (DNA): TGTGCCAGCACCTCGGGTGGGGGCACTGAAGCTTTCTTT.

The rearrangement uses TRBV19 and TRBJ2-6; D remains ambiguous. This CDR3 has 15 amino acids. Trimming removed 4 bases from V and 0 bases from J, with 7 bases in between. The germline CDR1 and CDR2 sequences are LNHDA and SQIVND (reference sequence). In DNA form, the CDR3 reads TGTGCCAGTAGTAAAACAGACTCTGGGGCCAACGTCCTGACTTTC. This codes for CASSKTDSGANVLTF.

J is TRBJ2-1 and V is TRBV2, with TRBD1 matching over 9 bases. The CDR3 is made up of 15 amino acids. The V and J ends lost 6 bases and 6 bases, in that order; junction bases with no gene match: 9. The V gene's germline CDR1 is SNHLY and CDR2 FYNNEI. The CDR3 reads CASRRDRDSANEQFF. The CDR3 DNA follows: TGTGCCAGCAGACGGGACAGGGATAGCGCCAATGAGCAGTTCTTC.

V usage is TRBV4-1 and J usage is TRBJ1-5; 10 positions agree with TRBD1. J lost 3 bases, V lost 1 base, and 6 bases had no gene match. CDR3 length equals 17 residues. CDR1 and CDR2 from the germline V gene are MGHRA and YSYEKL. The DNA for the CDR3 is TGCGCCAGCAGCCAAGCGTGGGGGACAGGGGTCAATCAGCCCCAGCATTTT. This gives the protein CASSQAWGTGVNQPQHF.

J is TRBJ2-3 and V is TRBV11-2; TRBD2 might be the D (5 bases). CDR3 length equals 15 residues. V was shortened by 5 bases and J by 3 bases, with 15 bases between the two germline ends. Germline lookup yields CDR1 SGHAT and CDR2 FQNNGV. The CDR3 here is CASSPLASRTDTQYF. Here the CDR3 DNA reads TGTGCCAGCAGCCCCCTAGCATCTAGGACAGATACGCAGTATTTT.

The V and J genes are TRBV2 and TRBJ1-3, with 9 bases matching TRBD1. Trimming took 3 bases from V and 7 from J; bases not matched to a gene: 7. Germline V CDR1 and CDR2: SNHLY, FYNNEI. The CDR3 is made up of 15 amino acids. The CDR3 protein is CASSERGQGWNTIYF. The CDR3 bases are TGTGCCAGCAGTGAGAGGGGACAGGGTTGGAACACCATATATTTT. The whole variable domain, filled in from reference TRBV2 and TRBJ1-3, reads EPEVTQTPSHQVTQMGQEVILRCVPISNHLYFYWYRQILGQKVEFLVSFYNNEISEKSEIFDDQFSVERPDGSNFTLKIRSTKLEDSAMYFCASSERGQGWNTIYFGEGSWLTVV.

This chain uses TRBV27 with TRBJ1-4; 9 bases match TRBD1. J lost 3 bases, V lost 5 bases, and 4 bases had no gene match. CDR3 length: 15 amino acids. CDR1 MNHEY and CDR2 SMNVEV come from the germline V gene (reference sequence). The CDR3 coding sequence is TGTGCCAGCAGTCACAGGGGGCTAGCTAATGAAAAACTGTTTTTT. Amino acid sequence: CASSHRGLANEKLFF. The full variable domain, with the rest looked up from reference TRBV27 and TRBJ1-4, is EAQVTQNPRYLITVTGKKLTVTCSQNMNHEYMSWYRQDPGLGLRQIYYSMNVEVTDKGDVPEGYKVSRKEKRNFPLILESPSPNQTSLYFCASSHRGLANEKLFFGSGTQLSVL.

The genes are TRBV28 and TRBJ1-1; weak D call: TRBD1 (5 bases). Germline loops: CDR1 MDHEN, CDR2 SYDVKM. The ends were cut back, 7 bases at V and 1 base at J, with 10 bases in the middle. The CDR3 length is 13 residues. In DNA, the CDR3 is TGTGCCAGCATCGGGGGGTGGAACACTGAAGCTTTCTTT. Translation: CASIGGWNTEAFF.

This chain links TRBV6-2 or TRBV6-3 with TRBJ2-2; 10 bases agree with TRBD2. Trimming cost V 2 bases and J 6 bases; bases outside gene matches: 3. The germline gives CDR1 MNHEY, CDR2 SVGEGT. The CDR3 consists of 15 residues. The CDR3 spells CASSYRLAGPGELFF. CDR3 coding DNA: TGTGCCAGCAGTTACCGACTAGCGGGTCCCGGGGAGCTGTTTTTT.